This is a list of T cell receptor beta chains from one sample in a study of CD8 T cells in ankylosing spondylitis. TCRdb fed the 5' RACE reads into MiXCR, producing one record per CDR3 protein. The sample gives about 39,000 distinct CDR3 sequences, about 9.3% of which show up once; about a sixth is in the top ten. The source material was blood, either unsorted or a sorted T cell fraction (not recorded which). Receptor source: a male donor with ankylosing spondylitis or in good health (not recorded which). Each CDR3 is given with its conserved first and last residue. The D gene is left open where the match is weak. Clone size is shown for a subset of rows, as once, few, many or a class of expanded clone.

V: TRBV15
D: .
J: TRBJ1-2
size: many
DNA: TGTGCCACCAGCAACTCCTTGGGGAGGGTAGACTATGGCTACACCTTC
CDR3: CATSNSLGRVDYGYTF

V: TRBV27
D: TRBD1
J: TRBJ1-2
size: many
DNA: TGTGCCAGCAGTCCCATAACCTTAGGGGGGGACAGCTATGGCTACACCTTC
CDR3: CASSPITLGGDSYGYTF

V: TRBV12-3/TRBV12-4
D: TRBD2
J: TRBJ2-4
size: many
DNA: TGTGCCAGCAGTCCCCGACTAGCGGGAATAGCCAAAAACATTCAGTACTTC
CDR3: CASSPRLAGIAKNIQYF

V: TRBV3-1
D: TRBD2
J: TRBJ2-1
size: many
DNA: TGTGCCAGCAGCCAAGAGGGTGCTAGCGGGACATCAGTGAATGAGCAGTTCTTC
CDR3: CASSQEGASGTSVNEQFF

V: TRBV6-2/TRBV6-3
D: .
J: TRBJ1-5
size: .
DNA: TGTGCCAGCAGTTACTCGACATTGGGGCATCAGCCCCAGCATTTT
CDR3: CASSYSTLGHQPQHF

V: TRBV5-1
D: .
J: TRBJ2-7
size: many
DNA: TGCGCCAGCAGCTTGGCCGGGGGACGGCCAACCGCGGACGAGCAGTACTTC
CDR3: CASSLAGGRPTADEQYF

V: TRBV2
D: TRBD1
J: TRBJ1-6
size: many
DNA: TGTGCCAGCAGTGAACAGGGGGGCATTTCACCCCTCCACTTT
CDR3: CASSEQGGISPLHF

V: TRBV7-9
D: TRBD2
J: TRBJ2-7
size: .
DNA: TGTGCCAGCAGCTTAGTCGGGGGGACTACCTCCTACGAGCAGTACTTC
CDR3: CASSLVGGTTSYEQYF

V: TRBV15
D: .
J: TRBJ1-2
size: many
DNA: TGTGCCACCAGCAGAGATCTCAGTTTAAGCGCCAACTATGGCTACACCTTC
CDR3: CATSRDLSLSANYGYTF

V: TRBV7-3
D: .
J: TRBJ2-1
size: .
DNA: TGTGCCAGCAGCCCCGGAGGGCGGAGGGACAATGAGCAGTTCTTC
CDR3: CASSPGGRRDNEQFF

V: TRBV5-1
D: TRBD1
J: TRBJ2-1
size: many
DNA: TGCGCCAGCAGCTTGGGACAGGGGGCAGGGCGGAATGAGCAGTTCTTC
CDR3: CASSLGQGAGRNEQFF

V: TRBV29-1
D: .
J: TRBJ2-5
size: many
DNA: TGCAGCGCAAACCTGGAGACCCAGTACTTC
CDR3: CSANLETQYF

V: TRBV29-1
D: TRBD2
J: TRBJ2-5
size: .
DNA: TGCAGCGTTGAATTCCGGACTAGCGGCCAGACCCAGTACTTC
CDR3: CSVEFRTSGQTQYF

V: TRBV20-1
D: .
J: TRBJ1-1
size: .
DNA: TGCAGTGCTAGAGATGGGGTCCTGCCCGCTGAAGCTTTCTTT
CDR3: CSARDGVLPAEAFF

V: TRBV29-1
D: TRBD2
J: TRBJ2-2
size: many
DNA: TGCAGCGCCGCCGCCGGGACTACGAACACCGGGGAGCTGTTTTTT
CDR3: CSAAAGTTNTGELFF

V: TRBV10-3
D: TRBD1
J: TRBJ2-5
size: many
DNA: TGTGCCATCAGAGTTTCACAGGGGGCGCGGCGGGAGACCCAGTACTTC
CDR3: CAIRVSQGARRETQYF